This T cell receptor (beta chain) comes out of a study of identical twins. Study conclusions and caveats: Models underpredicted monozygotic twin sharing of out-of-frame TCR alpha. Cord blood's abundant beta clonotypes had fewer insertions, unlike memory repertoires. Surplus twin overlap in beta out-of-frame sequences was less pronounced.

This clonotype was seen a handful of times. As yet, its antigen is unknown. A universal primer site was added by template switching, and unique molecular identifiers were carried by the cDNA. TCRdb recomputed calls from the 5' RACE reads with MiXCR, one row per CDR3 protein. In the table there are around 490,000 distinct CDR3 sequences, 13% to 15% of which are singletons. These data were likewise used in another study, on yellow fever vaccine responses in identical twins.

This clonotype originated in a woman aged 18-29 years in good health. Sequencing input: CD4+ T cells sorted from blood.

The CDR3 region is CSVEDLTRSEQYF. The CDR3 coding sequence is TGCAGCGTTGAAGATCTTACCCGGTCCGAGCAGTACTTC. The chain joins TRBV29-1 to TRBJ2-7; D is unresolved. V lost 0 bases and J 6 bases, leaving 12 bases between the germline ends. CDR3 length: 13 amino acids. Germline CDR1 and CDR2: SQVTM and ANQGSEA.